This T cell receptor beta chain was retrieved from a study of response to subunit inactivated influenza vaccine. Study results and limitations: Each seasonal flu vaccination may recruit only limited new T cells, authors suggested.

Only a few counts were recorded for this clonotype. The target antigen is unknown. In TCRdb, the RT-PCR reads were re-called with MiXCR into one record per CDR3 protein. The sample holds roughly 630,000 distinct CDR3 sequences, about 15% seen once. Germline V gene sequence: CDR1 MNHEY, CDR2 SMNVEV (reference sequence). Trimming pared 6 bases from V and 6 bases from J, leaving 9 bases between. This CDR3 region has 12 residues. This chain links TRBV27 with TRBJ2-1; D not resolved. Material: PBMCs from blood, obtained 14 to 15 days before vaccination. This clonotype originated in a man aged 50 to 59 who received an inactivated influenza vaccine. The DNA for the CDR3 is TGTGCCAGCAGGACAATGCCCAATGAGCAGTTCTTC. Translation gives CASRTMPNEQFF.